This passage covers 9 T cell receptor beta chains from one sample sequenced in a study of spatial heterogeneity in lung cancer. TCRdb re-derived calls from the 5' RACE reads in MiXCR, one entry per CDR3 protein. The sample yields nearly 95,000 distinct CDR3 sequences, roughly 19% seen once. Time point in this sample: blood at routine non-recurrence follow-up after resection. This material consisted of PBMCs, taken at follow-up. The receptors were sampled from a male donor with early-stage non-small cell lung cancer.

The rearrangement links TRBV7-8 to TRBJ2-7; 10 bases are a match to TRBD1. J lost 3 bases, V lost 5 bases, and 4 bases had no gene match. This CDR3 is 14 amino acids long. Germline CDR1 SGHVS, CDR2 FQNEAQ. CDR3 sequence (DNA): TGTGCCAGCAGCAGCCGGGACAGGGGCTACGAGCAGTACGTC. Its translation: CASSSRDRGYEQYV.

The DNA for the CDR3 is TGTGCCAGCAGTTACGATCGGCTTTCCAATGAGCAGTTCTTC. Its protein is CASSYDRLSNEQFF. The J gene is TRBJ2-1, the V gene TRBV6-5; D gene unclear. V was clipped by 2 bases and J by 6 bases, with 11 bases between them. The germline gives CDR1 MNHEY, CDR2 SVGAGI. The CDR3 totals 14 residues.

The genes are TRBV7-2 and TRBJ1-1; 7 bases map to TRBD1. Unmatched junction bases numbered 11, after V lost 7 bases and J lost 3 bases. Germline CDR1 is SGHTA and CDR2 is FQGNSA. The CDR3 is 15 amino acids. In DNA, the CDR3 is TGTGCCAGCACCCCGCCAGGGGGGGGGCACACTGAAGCTTTCTTT. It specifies CASTPPGGGHTEAFF.

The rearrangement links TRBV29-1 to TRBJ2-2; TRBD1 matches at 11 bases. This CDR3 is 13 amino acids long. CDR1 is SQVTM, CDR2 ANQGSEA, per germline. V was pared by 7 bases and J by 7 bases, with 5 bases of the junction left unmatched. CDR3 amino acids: CSAGQGADGELFF. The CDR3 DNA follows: TGCAGCGCTGGACAGGGGGCGGACGGGGAGCTGTTTTTT.

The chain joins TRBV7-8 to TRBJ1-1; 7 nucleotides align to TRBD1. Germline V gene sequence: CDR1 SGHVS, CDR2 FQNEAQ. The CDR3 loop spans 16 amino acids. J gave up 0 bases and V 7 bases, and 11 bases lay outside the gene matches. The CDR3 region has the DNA TGTGCCAGCACCCGTAGCGGGACAGATATGAACACTGAAGCTTTCTTT. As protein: CASTRSGTDMNTEAFF.

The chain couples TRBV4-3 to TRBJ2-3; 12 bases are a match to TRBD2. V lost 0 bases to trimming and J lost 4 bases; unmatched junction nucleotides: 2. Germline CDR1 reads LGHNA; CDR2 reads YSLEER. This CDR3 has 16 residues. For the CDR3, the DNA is TGCGCCAGCAGCCAAGATCCTAGCGGGGGGGCAGATACGCAGTATTTT. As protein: CASSQDPSGGADTQYF.

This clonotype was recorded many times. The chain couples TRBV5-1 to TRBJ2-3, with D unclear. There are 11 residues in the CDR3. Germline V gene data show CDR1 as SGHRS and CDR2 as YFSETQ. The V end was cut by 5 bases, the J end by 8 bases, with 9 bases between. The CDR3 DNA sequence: TGCGCCAGCAGTGTTGACGTTACGCAGTATTTT. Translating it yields CASSVDVTQYF. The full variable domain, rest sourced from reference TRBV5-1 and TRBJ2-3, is KAGVTQTPRYLIKTRGQQVTLSCSPISGHRSVSWYQQTPGQGLQFLFEYFSETQRNKGNFPGRFSGRQFSNSRSEMNVSTLELGDSALYLCASSVDVTQYFGPGTRLTVL.

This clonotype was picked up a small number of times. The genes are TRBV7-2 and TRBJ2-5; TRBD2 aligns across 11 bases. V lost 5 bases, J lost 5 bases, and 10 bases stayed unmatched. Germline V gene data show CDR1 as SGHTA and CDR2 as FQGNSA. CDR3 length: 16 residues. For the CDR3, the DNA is TGTGCCAGCAGCCTCATTAGCGGGAGGGGGAGTGAGACCCAGTACTTC. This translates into CASSLISGRGSETQYF.

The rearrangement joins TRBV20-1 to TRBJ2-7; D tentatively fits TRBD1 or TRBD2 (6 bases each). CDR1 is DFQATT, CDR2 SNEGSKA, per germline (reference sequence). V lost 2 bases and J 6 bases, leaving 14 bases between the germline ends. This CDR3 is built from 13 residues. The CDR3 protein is CSARRGVNLEQYF. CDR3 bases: TGCAGTGCTAGAAGGGGGGTGAACCTCGAGCAGTACTTC.